The clone carrying this T cell receptor beta chain was picked up many times. The target antigen is unknown. Amplification of TCR beta CDR3 regions was performed using RNA transcripts as template. In the first-round RT-PCR of the TCR CDR3, the HTBI primer set was used. TCRdb used MiXCR to reprocess the multiplex PCR reads, holding one entry per CDR3 protein. Of some 350,000 distinct CDR3 sequences detected, about 18% appear once; the ten largest clones hold 3.7%. The data belong to a study of T cells in Graves' hyperthyroidism and ophthalmopathy. Whole-study findings and limits: Expanded thyroid clonotypes (above 0.001) were mostly also found in blood. The model identified upcoming ophthalmopathy a median 6.5 months ahead of onset.

The sequence derives from a woman in her late teens or twenties with Graves' hyperthyroidism. What was sequenced was blood.

The CDR3 nucleotides read TGTGCCAGCGGGGGGTTCGCCCACGAGCAGTACTTC. Translation gives CASGGFAHEQYF. The chain combines TRBV28 with TRBJ2-7, with D perhaps TRBD2 (6 bases). Trimming removed 8 bases at V and 5 bases at J, with 13 bases between. The CDR3 has 12 amino acids. Per germline, CDR1 MDHEN and CDR2 SYDVKM.